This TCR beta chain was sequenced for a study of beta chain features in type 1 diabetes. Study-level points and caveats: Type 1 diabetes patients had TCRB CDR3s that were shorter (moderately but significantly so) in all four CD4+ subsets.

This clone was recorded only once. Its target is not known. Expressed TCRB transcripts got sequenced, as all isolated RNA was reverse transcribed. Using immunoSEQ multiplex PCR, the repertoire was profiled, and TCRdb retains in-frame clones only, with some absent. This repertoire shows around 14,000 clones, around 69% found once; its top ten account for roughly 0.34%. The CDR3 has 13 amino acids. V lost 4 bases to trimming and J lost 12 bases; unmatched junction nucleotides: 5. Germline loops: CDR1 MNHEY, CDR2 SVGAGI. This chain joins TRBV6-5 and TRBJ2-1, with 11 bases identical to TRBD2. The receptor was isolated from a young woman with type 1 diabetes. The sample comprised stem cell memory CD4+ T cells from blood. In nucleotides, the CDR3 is TGTGCCAGCAGTTTGGGACTAGCGGCGCGGCAGTTCTTC. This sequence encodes CASSLGLAARQFF.